The 2 T cell receptor beta chains listed next were all sequenced from one sample in a study of T cell responses to AZD1222 COVID-19 vaccine. The data were produced by immunoSEQ multiplex PCR, yet TCRdb's version contains in-frame clones alone and is incomplete. The sample has more than 60,000 clones, over 75% seen once. The sequencing used peripheral blood, collected on day 0 of AZD1222 vaccination. These receptors were obtained from an adult in good health.

The genes are TRBV12-3 or TRBV12-4 and TRBJ2-3; D unclear. V was trimmed by 6 bases and J by 7 bases, leaving 11 bases between them. This CDR3 has 12 amino acids. DNA for the CDR3: TGTGCCAGCAGACTATCGTTAAATACGCAGTATTTT. It translates to CASRLSLNTQYF.

J is TRBJ1-6 and V is TRBV7-8, with 8 bases lining up with TRBD1. The CDR3 totals 13 residues. Germline V CDR1 and CDR2: SGHVS, FQNEAQ. V dropped 3 bases and J dropped 11; count of bases not matched to a gene: 3. The CDR3 reads CASSLDRAAPLHF. The DNA of the CDR3 is TGTGCCAGCAGCTTGGACAGGGCCGCACCCCTCCACTTT.